This TCR beta chain came from a study of cytomegalovirus exposure and HLA in healthy donors. This PCR relied on a set of 60 Vbeta primers and 13 Jbeta primers. Assay used: immunoSEQ multiplex PCR; TCRdb lists only in-frame clones, some missing. The sample records some 130,000 clones, around 63% being singletons. CDR1 SGHDN and CDR2 FVKESK come from the germline V gene. The CDR3 extends over 13 amino acids. Trimming shortened V by 3 bases and J by 7 bases, and 13 bases separated the two germline ends. The TCR comes from a human donor in good health. The V gene is TRBV14, the J gene TRBJ2-7, with D tentatively TRBD1 (6 bases). The sequenced sample was PBMCs. This CDR3 is CASSQYRAREQYF. For the CDR3, the DNA is TGTGCCAGCAGCCAGTACAGGGCTCGAGAGCAGTACTTC.